This T cell receptor (beta chain) emerged from a study of cytotoxic CD8 clonotypes in ibrutinib-treated CLL. Clones were read by immunoSEQ multiplex PCR, and TCRdb kept only the in-frame ones, dropping some. This table holds fewer than 400,000 clones, about 61% found once. Trimming left V 0 bases short and J 2 bases short, with 17 bases between. The CDR3 length is 18 residues. Per the germline V gene, CDR1 is LNHNV and CDR2 is YYDKDF (reference sequence). The chain links TRBV15 to TRBJ1-5; perhaps TRBD1 as D (5 bases). The TCR comes from a human donor with chronic lymphocytic leukemia. Here the sequenced sample was PBMCs, taken after 36 months of ibrutinib treatment. DNA for the CDR3: TGTGCCACCAGCAGAGACCAGGCTAAGGGGCTGCGCAATCAGCCCCAGCATTTT. Protein product: CATSRDQAKGLRNQPQHF.